This paragraph reports one T cell receptor (beta chain). Its antigen is unknown. No quality values exist for individual bases; no much larger clone is one base distant. The entry originates in a study of T cell changes during pregnancy in multiple sclerosis (dated by TCRdb to the late 2010s). Background on the whole study: The study examined how the T cell repertoire changed over the course of pregnancy in women with multiple sclerosis.

The method was the immunoSEQ multiplex PCR assay. The clones in this table, taken by TCRdb from immuneACCESS, are in-frame only. Not every clone is retained; where verified, under half of the shortfall comes from an unresolved V gene, and the cause of the rest is unknown. Across this sample there are about 5,200 clones, with roughly 80% seen only once. The ten biggest clones cover 15% to 20% of the sample. The cysteine opens and the phenylalanine closes a CDR3 of 18 amino acids. This entry keeps only the CDR3 DNA: 54 bases, framed from base 1. Based on the germline V gene, the CDR1 and CDR2 sequences are SGHAT and FQNNGV. Unmatched junction bases come to 5, with V trimmed by 3 bases and J by 1 base.

The sample was CD8+ T cells from peripheral blood mononuclear cells, taken in the second trimester of pregnancy. The rearrangement combines TRBV11-2 with TRBJ2-3, and TRBD2 matches 15 of the central bases. The TCR comes from a female donor in good health, enrolled as a control in a pregnancy study. The nucleotides are TGTGCCAGCAGCTTGTGGGGACTAGCGGGGGGTCGCACAGATACGCAGTATTTT. This is translated as CASSLWGLAGGRTDTQYF.